A selection of T cell receptor beta chains follows, all from one sample in a study of identical twins. TCRdb used MiXCR to reprocess the 5' RACE reads, holding one entry per CDR3 protein. The repertoire has 200,000 to 300,000 distinct CDR3 sequences, roughly 12% of them found once; the top ten carry more than 3.5%. The same sample was also used in a study of yellow fever vaccine responses in identical twins.

Sequenced: memory (CD45RO+) T cells sorted from blood. Receptors originate from a woman between 18 and 29 years old in good health. CDR3s include the opening cysteine and the closing phenylalanine or tryptophan. A D gene is named only where the DNA matches it firmly. Rows give clone size only sometimes, using once, few, many, or a class for an expanded clone.

d_call,clone_size,v_call,j_call,cdr3_nt,cdr3_aa
-,many,TRBV6-1,TRBJ2-2,TGTGCCAGCAGTGAGATCCCTCCCGCACTTACCGGGGAGCTGTTTTTT,CASSEIPPALTGELFF
TRBD2,few,TRBV7-3,TRBJ2-2,TGTGCCAGCAGCTTAATAGGCGGGGGGGCAGCGAGAACCGGGGAGCTGTTTTTT,CASSLIGGGAARTGELFF
TRBD2,-,TRBV11-1,TRBJ2-1,TGTGCCAGCAGCCCCGGGACTAGCGGAAAAAGTTCCTACAATGAGCAGTTCTTC,CASSPGTSGKSSYNEQFF
TRBD2,few,TRBV10-3,TRBJ2-3,TGTGCCATCAGTGAGTCCGGGACTAGCGGCAGCACAGATACGCAGTATTTT,CAISESGTSGSTDTQYF
-,few,TRBV7-2,TRBJ2-7,TGTGCCAGCAGCTTAGCTATTGGGGAGCAGTACTTC,CASSLAIGEQYF
-,few,TRBV6-1,TRBJ2-1,TGTGCCAGCAGGTCAAGCGGACAGTCCTACAATGAGCAGTTCTTC,CASRSSGQSYNEQFF
TRBD1,-,TRBV7-2,TRBJ2-3,TGTGCCAGCAGCCCCGAGGGGACAGTCACAGATACGCAGTATTTT,CASSPEGTVTDTQYF
-,-,TRBV7-2,TRBJ2-6,TGTGCCAGCAGCTCCTCGGGCTCTGGGGCCAACGTCCTGACTTTC,CASSSSGSGANVLTF
-,-,TRBV18,TRBJ2-1,TGTGCCAGCTCACCACAGGGGGGATACAATGAGCAGTTCTTC,CASSPQGGYNEQFF
-,few,TRBV4-1,TRBJ2-1,TGCGCCAGCAGAGGAGCGTTCAATGAGCAGTTCTTC,CASRGAFNEQFF
-,few,TRBV15,TRBJ2-1,TGTGCCACCAGCAGAGATTTGCTAGCGGAGCAGTTCTTC,CATSRDLLAEQFF
TRBD2,few,TRBV7-8,TRBJ2-5,TGTGCCAGCAGCCACTCTAGCGGGAGGGGCCAAGAGACCCAGTACTTC,CASSHSSGRGQETQYF
-,-,TRBV3-1,TRBJ2-3,TGTGCCAGCAGCCAAGCGGGGGCCGGCACAGATACTCAGTATTTT,CASSQAGAGTDTQYF
TRBD1,-,TRBV9,TRBJ1-1,TGTGCCAGCAGCGCGGGACAGGGGAGGAGGGGCGGCACTGAAGCTTTCTTT,CASSAGQGRRGGTEAFF
-,few,TRBV7-8,TRBJ2-1,TGTGCCAGCAGCTTAGATACTAATGAGCAGTTCTTC,CASSLDTNEQFF
-,many,TRBV29-1,TRBJ2-1,TGCAGCGTTGGGTTAGCAGATCTCTACAATGAGCAGTTCTTC,CSVGLADLYNEQFF
-,few,TRBV27,TRBJ2-3,TGTGCCAGCAGCTTCTCCAAGGCCACAGATACGCAGTATTTT,CASSFSKATDTQYF
-,few,TRBV20-1,TRBJ2-2,TGCAGTGCCAGATGGCCTCGGGGAGCCGGGGAGCTGTTTTTT,CSARWPRGAGELFF
-,-,TRBV9,TRBJ2-7,TGTGCCAGCAGCGAAGGAATTGGGAAGAAGGGCTCCTACGAGCAGTACTTC,CASSEGIGKKGSYEQYF
TRBD1,-,TRBV7-8,TRBJ2-7,TGTGCCAGCAGCACGAAGACAGGGGGTAGCTACGAGCAGTACTTC,CASSTKTGGSYEQYF
TRBD1,-,TRBV5-6,TRBJ2-2,TGTGCCAGCAGGAAACTCGACAGGGCGGGTTCCGGGGAGCTGTTTTTT,CASRKLDRAGSGELFF
-,-,TRBV7-2,TRBJ2-1,TGTGCCAGCAGCCGGGGACTCAATGAGCAGTTCTTC,CASSRGLNEQFF
-,-,TRBV6-5,TRBJ2-6,TGTGCCAGCAGTTACTCGGCGGCCCGGAGATCTGGGGCCAACGTCCTGACTTTC,CASSYSAARRSGANVLTF
TRBD1,once,TRBV19,TRBJ2-7,TGTGCCAGTAGTATACAGGGGGCGATGAGCGAGCAGTACTTC,CASSIQGAMSEQYF
-,few,TRBV18,TRBJ2-5,TGTGCCAGCTCACCCGGACCTACGCGGGAGACCCAGTACTTC,CASSPGPTRETQYF
-,-,TRBV4-2,TRBJ2-4,TGTGCCAGCAGCCGGGGGGTACCGGTAGCCAAAAACATTCAGTACTTC,CASSRGVPVAKNIQYF
TRBD2,few,TRBV10-3,TRBJ2-7,TGTGCCATCGGGACTAGCGGGATCTCCTACGAGCAGTACTTC,CAIGTSGISYEQYF
-,few,TRBV6-5,TRBJ2-6,TGTGCCAGCAGTCACGACGTCTCTGGGGCCAACGTCCTGACTTTC,CASSHDVSGANVLTF
TRBD2,many,TRBV10-1,TRBJ2-1,TGCGCCAGCAGTGAGTCCCCTAGCGGGAGCCTTAATGAGCAGTTCTTC,CASSESPSGSLNEQFF
TRBD1,few,TRBV12-3/TRBV12-4,TRBJ2-2,TGTGCCAGCAGCTCTCGTGACAGGGGCACCGGGGAGCTGTTTTTT,CASSSRDRGTGELFF
TRBD1,-,TRBV6-1,TRBJ1-6,TGTGCCAGCAGTGTGGAAAGGGGGCGAGAATTGCCCCTCCACTTT,CASSVERGRELPLHF
-,many,TRBV15,TRBJ2-5,TGTGCCACCAGCGGGGAAGGACGTCTCAAAGAGACCCAGTACTTC,CATSGEGRLKETQYF
TRBD2,few,TRBV4-2,TRBJ2-7,TGTGCCAGCAGCCAAGGGCTAGCGGGCCCCTACGAGCAGTACTTC,CASSQGLAGPYEQYF
TRBD1,many,TRBV3-1,TRBJ2-7,TGTGCCAGCAGCCGCGCAGGGGGCCGGCCTTACGAGCAGTACTTC,CASSRAGGRPYEQYF
-,-,TRBV20-1,TRBJ2-7,TGCAGTGTCCCAGGAGGGAGCTCCTACGAGCAGTACTTC,CSVPGGSSYEQYF
TRBD2,few,TRBV20-1,TRBJ2-7,TGCAGTGCCCAAGATCTGACTAGCAGTACCTACGAGCAGTACTTC,CSAQDLTSSTYEQYF
-,few,TRBV9,TRBJ2-1,TGTGCCAGCAGCCCGAGAGGGGTTGGGAATGAGCAGTTCTTC,CASSPRGVGNEQFF
TRBD2,-,TRBV7-3,TRBJ2-1,TGTGCCAGCAGCCCATTAGCGGGGGGGAATGAGCAGTTCTTC,CASSPLAGGNEQFF
-,once,TRBV14,TRBJ2-6,TGTGCCAGCAGCCAAGAGTGGCTCTCTGGGGCCAACGTCCTGACTTTC,CASSQEWLSGANVLTF
TRBD1,-,TRBV7-9,TRBJ1-6,TGTGCCGTCTCCCCGGGACAGGGGGCTTCACCCCTCCACTTT,CAVSPGQGASPLHF
-,few,TRBV1,TRBJ1-1,TGCACCAGCACACAGGAGAACACTGAAGCTTTCTTT,CTSTQENTEAFF
TRBD1,-,TRBV7-2,TRBJ2-5,TGTGCCAGCAAATACAGGGGAAGCCAAGAGACCCAGTACTTC,CASKYRGSQETQYF
-,few,TRBV20-1,TRBJ1-1,TGCAGTGCTAGTTCCCGGCGGGACACTGAAGCTTTCTTT,CSASSRRDTEAFF
TRBD2,once,TRBV6-1,TRBJ2-7,TGTGCCAGCAGCCAGGGACTAGCGGGAGGGTTAGTCTACGAGCAGTACTTC,CASSQGLAGGLVYEQYF
-,few,TRBV15,TRBJ2-6,TGTGCCACCAGCAGAGTTGCCTTTGGGTTGGGCTCTGGGGCCAACGTCCTGACTTTC,CATSRVAFGLGSGANVLTF
-,-,TRBV12-3/TRBV12-4,TRBJ1-6,TGTGCCAGCAGCTATGGACAGTCCGATAATTCACCCCTCCACTTT,CASSYGQSDNSPLHF